This entry lists 25 T cell receptor beta chains sequenced from one sample in a study of CD8+CD57+ T cells in acquired aplastic anemia (dated by TCRdb to 2016 to 2018). Sequencer: Illumina HiSeq 2000. Profiling of TCR beta VDJ combinations and CDR3 sequences used genomic DNA as the template. TCRdb handled the public reads itself, with Q25 trimming in fastp and clone calling in MiXCR, and kept productive beta chains. Each entry is one CDR3 protein sequence, shown with its most common DNA and genes. The sample contains 150,000 to 200,000 distinct CDR3 sequences, roughly 50% of them found a single time. More than 30% of the sample comes from the top ten. Flow cytometry had shown CD8+CD57+ cell expansion in the patients selected for sequencing. The material sequenced was sorted CD4+, CD8+, or CD8+CD57+ T cells (not recorded which) from PBMCs. The receptors shown here come from a human donor with aplastic anemia.

This clonotype was counted at least ten times. The V and J genes are TRBV7-8 and TRBJ2-5, with D perhaps TRBD2 (6 bases). The CDR3 contains 16 residues. CDR1 is SGHVS and CDR2 is FQNEAQ in the germline V gene. Trimming took 7 bases from V and 2 from J, leaving 20 bases between them. The CDR3 region has the DNA TGTGCCAGCATTCCGGAGGTAGCGGAGGTACAAGAGACCCAGTACTTC. It codes for CASIPEVAEVQETQYF. The whole variable domain, filled in from reference TRBV7-8 and TRBJ2-5, reads GAGVSQSPRYKVAKRGQDVALRCDPISGHVSLFWYQQALGQGPEFLTYFQNEAQLDKSGLPSDRFFAERPEGSVSTLKIQRTQQEDSAVYLCASIPEVAEVQETQYFGPGTRLLVL.

Ten or more counts support this clonotype. This chain uses TRBV6-6 with TRBJ2-7; D perhaps matches TRBD1 (5 bases). CDR1 MNHNY and CDR2 SVGAGI come from the germline V gene (reference sequence). CDR3 length equals 16 residues. Trimming left V 4 bases short and J 3 bases short, with 19 bases between. In nucleotides, the CDR3 is TGTGCCAGCAGTTCACTTCAGGGTGAGCCCTTCTACGAGCAGTACTTC. It translates to CASSSLQGEPFYEQYF.

This chain uses TRBV10-3 with TRBJ1-5; 9 positions agree with TRBD1. The CDR3 length is 17 residues. Unmatched junction bases numbered 10, after V lost 3 bases and J lost 4 bases. Germline V gene data show CDR1 as ENHRY and CDR2 as SYGVKD. CDR3: CAISELRTGAGNQPQHF. DNA for the CDR3: TGTGCCATCAGTGAACTTAGGACAGGGGCAGGGAATCAGCCCCAGCATTTT.

The V and J genes are TRBV10-2 and TRBJ2-2, with unresolved D. The germline V gene has CDR1 WSHSY and CDR2 SAAADI. The CDR3 is 8 residues long. V gave up 2 bases and J gave up 14 bases, with 0 bases separating them. CDR3 loop: CASSELFF. The CDR3, as DNA: TGCGCCAGCAGTGAGCTGTTTTTT.

In its sample, this clonotype was seen many times. The rearrangement joins TRBV12-3 or TRBV12-4 to TRBJ2-5, with 7 bases identical to TRBD1. The CDR3 totals 13 residues. The V gene end was trimmed by 6 bases and the J gene end by 3 bases; junction bases not matched to a gene: 4. The CDR3 spells CASRRDREETQYF. The CDR3 nucleotides read TGTGCCAGCAGACGGGACAGAGAAGAGACCCAGTACTTC.

The V call is TRBV24-1, the J call TRBJ2-5, with D tentatively TRBD1 (8 bases). The CDR3 covers 14 residues. V was clipped by 8 bases and J by 4 bases, with 16 bases between them. Germline V gene data show CDR1 as KGHDR and CDR2 as SFDVKD. The CDR3 region is CATKTTGEGETQYF. DNA of the CDR3: TGTGCCACCAAGACGACAGGGGAGGGAGAGACCCAGTACTTC.

There are many counts of this clonotype. V is TRBV5-6 and J is TRBJ1-1; D is uncertain. CDR3 length: 13 residues. V was pared by 2 bases and J by 8 bases, with 13 bases between. CDR1 is SGHDT and CDR2 is YYEEEE in the germline V gene. The CDR3 region has the DNA TGTGCCAGCAGCTTTGCGGCGGCCTCCGAAGCTTTCTTT. This gives the protein CASSFAAASEAFF. The entire variable domain, with the rest obtained from reference TRBV5-6 and TRBJ1-1, is as follows: DAGVTQSPTHLIKTRGQQVTLRCSPKSGHDTVSWYQQALGQGPQFIFQYYEEEERQRGNFPDRFSGHQFPNYSSELNVNALLLGDSALYLCASSFAAASEAFFGQGTRLTVV.

The chain uses TRBV20-1 and TRBJ2-2, with D perhaps TRBD1 (6 bases). The ends were cut back, 1 base at V and 4 bases at J, with 13 bases in the middle. This CDR3 has 15 residues. In germline, CDR1 is DFQATT, CDR2 SNEGSKA (reference sequence). The CDR3 nucleotides read TGCAGTGCTAGAGCGACAGGACGGTCCACCGGGGAGCTGTTTTTT. Amino acids: CSARATGRSTGELFF.

The table lists this clonotype with many counts. The J gene is TRBJ2-1, the V gene TRBV7-9; the D gene is possibly TRBD2 (6 bases). V lost 5 bases, J lost 6 bases, and 11 bases lay in between. This CDR3 has 13 amino acids. Germline CDR1 SEHNR, CDR2 FQNEAQ (reference sequence). DNA for the CDR3: TGTGCCAGCAGCCCAGGACTAACCAATGAGCAGTTCTTC. Translating it yields CASSPGLTNEQFF.

The chain couples TRBV10-2 to TRBJ2-7, with D maybe TRBD2 (6 bases). Trimming pared 7 bases from V and 7 bases from J, leaving 17 bases between. Germline CDR1 is WSHSY and CDR2 is SAAADI. The CDR3 runs to 13 residues. The CDR3 spells CASTRDLSFEQYF. For the CDR3, the DNA is TGCGCCAGCACCAGGGACTTATCGTTTGAGCAGTACTTC.

The V and J genes are TRBV15 and TRBJ2-7; D gene uncertain. The germline V and J ends were trimmed by 5 bases and 1 base, with 12 bases remaining between them. The CDR3 length is 14 residues. From germline, CDR1 is LNHNV and CDR2 YYDKDF (reference sequence). The CDR3 DNA reads TGTGCCACCAGCCCCAGAGAACAGTCCTACGAGCAGTACTTC. It specifies CATSPREQSYEQYF.

This clonotype was seen ten or more times. CDR3 nucleotides: TGTGCCAGCCCAGACAGGGAAAGCACAGATACGCAGTATTTT. This sequence encodes CASPDRESTDTQYF. V gene TRBV12-3 or TRBV12-4 combines with J gene TRBJ2-3; 7 nucleotides match TRBD1. The V segment lost 8 bases and the J segment 0 bases; nucleotides outside the gene matches: 5. This CDR3 contains 14 residues.

This chain links TRBV7-2 with TRBJ2-5, with D possibly TRBD1 on 6 matching bases. Germline CDR1 is SGHTA and CDR2 is FQGNSA. Trimming pared 5 bases from V and 2 bases from J, leaving 15 bases between. The CDR3 has 15 residues. CDR3 region: CASSPGARGQETQYF. For the CDR3, the DNA is TGTGCCAGCAGCCCCGGGGCCAGGGGACAAGAGACCCAGTACTTC.

The chain recombines TRBV20-1 with TRBJ2-3; tentative D call: TRBD2 (5 bases). This CDR3 is built from 15 residues. CDR1 and CDR2 from the germline V gene are DFQATT and SNEGSKA (reference sequence). Trimming left V 6 bases short and J 0 bases short, with 16 bases between. The CDR3 loop is CSAPASGSSTDTQYF. The CDR3 region has the DNA TGCAGTGCACCGGCCTCGGGGTCAAGCACAGATACGCAGTATTTT.

Details on this clonotype: The junction does not match germline at one end; this may be a read error. The rearrangement joins TRBV24-1 to TRBJ2-5; no firm D call. There are 14 residues in the CDR3. Germline V gene lookup returns CDR1 KGHDR and CDR2 SFDVKD. This CDR3 is CATSPSGKQETQYF. The CDR3, as DNA: TGCGCCACCAGCCCCTCGGGTAAACAAGAGACCCAGTACTTC.

This clonotype has a count of ten or more. V usage is TRBV12-5 and J usage is TRBJ2-5, with D possibly matching TRBD1 (6 bases). CDR1 and CDR2 (germline): LGHNT, FRNRAP. The CDR3 loop spans 14 amino acids. The ends were cut back, 3 bases at V and 5 bases at J, with 13 bases in the middle. DNA of the CDR3: TGTGCTAGTGGTTTCGGGGCAGGGGAGGAGACCCAGTACTTC. Protein sequence: CASGFGAGEETQYF. Filled out from reference TRBV12-5 and TRBJ2-5, the complete variable domain reads DARVTQTPRHKVTEMGQEVTMRCQPILGHNTVFWYRQTMMQGLELLAYFRNRAPLDDSGMPKDRFSAEMPDATLATLKIQPSEPRDSAVYFCASGFGAGEETQYFGPGTRLLVL.

The rearrangement uses TRBV25-1 and TRBJ2-3; 7 bases map to TRBD1. Per the germline V gene, CDR1 is MGHDK and CDR2 is SYGVNS. Trimming took 2 bases from V and 1 from J; bases not matched to a gene: 6. The CDR3 loop spans 16 amino acids. The CDR3 DNA is TGTGCCAGCAGTGAACCAGGGACAGAAGGCACAGATACGCAGTATTTT. Its translation: CASSEPGTEGTDTQYF.

V usage is TRBV7-8 and J usage is TRBJ1-6; 8 bases line up with TRBD1. V was pared by 5 bases and J by 19 bases, with 25 bases of the junction left unmatched. The CDR3 is 17 amino acids. Per germline, CDR1 SGHVS and CDR2 FQNEAQ. The CDR3 region has the DNA TGTGCCAGCAGCAAATACGGGACAGGACAAGGCGGTTCACCCCCTCACTTT. This encodes CASSKYGTGQGGSPPHF.

As concerns this clonotype: Germline is not matched at one junction end, which may reflect a read error. The chain recombines TRBV20-1 with TRBJ2-6, with D hard to call. This CDR3 is built from 14 residues. The germline gives CDR1 DFQATT, CDR2 SNEGSKA (reference sequence). The CDR3 spells CSARDLSGANVLTF. The DNA for the CDR3 is TGCAGTGCAAGAGACCTCTCTGGGGCCAACGTCCTGACTTTC.

This clonotype was found many times. This chain uses TRBV25-1 with TRBJ2-7, with 11 bases that match TRBD2. CDR1 and CDR2 (germline): MGHDK, SYGVNS. The CDR3 runs to 18 residues. The trim removed 2 bases at V and 1 base at J, leaving 10 bases unmatched. The CDR3 DNA follows: TGTGCCAGCAGTGAAAGGTCACTAGCGGGAGTCCTATCCTACGAGCAGTACTTC. Amino acid sequence: CASSERSLAGVLSYEQYF.

This clonotype was found a few times. The CDR3 DNA follows: TGTGCCAGCAGTTTTATGTCCCATGAGCAGTTCTTC. Protein sequence: CASSFMSHEQFF. This chain joins TRBV12-3 or TRBV12-4 and TRBJ2-1; unclear D gene. V lost 3 bases, J lost 8 bases, and 8 bases lay in between. The CDR3 extends over 12 amino acids.

This clonotype showed up many times. The genes are TRBV24-1 and TRBJ1-2, with 10 bases aligning to TRBD1. The CDR3 has 15 residues. Per germline, CDR1 KGHDR and CDR2 SFDVKD. The J segment lost 4 bases and the V segment lost 6 bases, leaving 7 bases of the junction unmatched. The CDR3 sequence: CATSPGTGVPYGYTF. The CDR3 DNA reads as TGTGCCACCAGTCCTGGGACAGGGGTCCCCTATGGCTACACCTTC.

This clonotype was picked up one time. Here the CDR3 reads CASARDAPPEAFF. The CDR3 DNA sequence: TGTGCCAGTGCTAGAGATGCCCCTCCTGAAGCTTTCTTT. J is TRBJ1-1 and V is TRBV19; no definite D call. The length of the CDR3 is 13 residues. V was cut by 8 bases and J by 6 bases, with 16 bases left in between. The germline CDR1 and CDR2 sequences are LNHDA and SQIVND (reference sequence).

This clonotype occurred many times. The V call is TRBV2, the J call TRBJ2-7; 8 bases align to TRBD2. This CDR3 is built from 16 residues. From germline, CDR1 is SNHLY and CDR2 FYNNEI. Trimming removed 7 bases from V and 4 bases from J; junction bases left unmatched: 15. The CDR3 loop reads CASIGRAGERGYEQYF. As DNA, the CDR3 is TGTGCCAGCATCGGGAGGGCCGGGGAGAGGGGGTACGAGCAGTACTTC.

The CDR3, as DNA: TGTGCCACCAGTGATCAAGGCAGGCAGGGGACCGGGGAGCTGTTTTTT. This sequence encodes CATSDQGRQGTGELFF. The chain links TRBV24-1 to TRBJ2-2, with D tentatively TRBD1 (6 bases). V dropped 3 bases and J dropped 5 bases, with 15 bases sitting between them. Germline V CDR1 and CDR2: KGHDR, SFDVKD. The CDR3 runs 16 residues.